These 22 T cell receptor beta chains came from one sample sequenced in a study of regulatory T cells in long-lasting Graves disease. Building the TCR beta libraries relied on iRepertoire HTBI primers, and CDR3 regions underwent Arm-PCR. Using its own MiXCR run on the multiplex PCR reads, TCRdb lists one record per CDR3 protein. The data contain about 430,000 distinct CDR3 sequences, about 15% of them singletons. Time point of the sample: newly diagnosed GD, antithyroid drugs for less than 3 months. Extracted PBMC RNA gave rise to the TCR library. A further study also used this sample, focusing on T cells in Graves' hyperthyroidism and ophthalmopathy.

Specimen: peripheral blood mononuclear cells (PBMCs), collected at new diagnosis, from a patient treated with antithyroid drugs. Every receptor here comes from a woman aged 40-49 years with Graves disease.

This clonotype was picked up many times. The rearrangement uses TRBV7-9 and TRBJ2-1; 8 bases line up with TRBD2. CDR1 SEHNR and CDR2 FQNEAQ come from the germline V gene (reference sequence). The V segment lost 5 bases and the J segment 2 bases; nucleotides outside the gene matches: 8. The CDR3 consists of 16 residues. The CDR3 sequence: CASSRRGGGPYNEQFF. CDR3 bases: TGTGCCAGCAGCCGACGGGGGGGGGGCCCCTACAATGAGCAGTTCTTC.

This clonotype was observed at least ten times. The chain links TRBV18 to TRBJ1-2; D is unresolved. Germline V lookup: CDR1 KGHSH, CDR2 LQKENI. V lost 0 bases to trimming and J lost 4 bases, with 12 bases between them. This CDR3 comprises 15 residues. The CDR3 nucleotides are TGTGCCAGCTCACCACCGGACCCTGCGTTCTATGGCTACACCTTC. This gives the protein CASSPPDPAFYGYTF.

The chain couples TRBV4-1 to TRBJ2-5, with D maybe TRBD1 (6 bases). V dropped 0 bases and J dropped 5 bases, with 19 bases sitting between them. Germline lookup yields CDR1 MGHRA and CDR2 YSYEKL. CDR3 size: 17 residues. The CDR3 DNA follows: TGCGCCAGCAGCCAAGATCCCCCCCAGGGGAAAGGGGAGACCCAGTACTTC. It encodes CASSQDPPQGKGETQYF.

This clonotype was counted only a few times. The chain employs TRBV6-5 and TRBJ2-7, with 10 positions matching TRBD2. The germline V gene has CDR1 MNHEY and CDR2 SVGAGI. V was pared by 4 bases and J by 4 bases, with 16 bases of the junction left unmatched. The CDR3 totals 18 residues. In DNA, the CDR3 is TGTGCCAGCAGTTTCCCCCCCACCGAGAGCGGGAGGGCTTACGAGCAGTACTTC. This encodes CASSFPPTESGRAYEQYF.

The V and J genes are TRBV9 and TRBJ2-7; 9 bases map to TRBD1. The germline CDR1 and CDR2 sequences are SGDLS and YYNGEE. The CDR3 is 15 amino acids. V was pared by 4 bases and J by 7 bases, with 12 bases of the junction left unmatched. The CDR3 coding sequence is TGTGCCAGCAGCTTTTCCGGGACAGGGATTAGTGAGCAGTACTTC. Its translation is CASSFSGTGISEQYF.

This clonotype was picked up many times. The chain employs TRBV11-3 and TRBJ2-3; 10 nucleotides align to TRBD1. Germline CDR1 SGHNT, CDR2 YENEEA. The V segment lost 5 bases and the J segment 5 bases; nucleotides outside the gene matches: 10. This CDR3 is 16 amino acids long. CDR3 bases: TGTGCCAGCAGCCAACGTGACAGGGGGCGCAGAGATACGCAGTATTTT. It translates to CASSQRDRGRRDTQYF. Based on the CDR3 plus reference TRBV11-3 and TRBJ2-3, the full variable domain is EAGVVQSPRYKIIEKKQPVAFWCNPISGHNTLYWYLQNLGQGPELLIRYENEEAVDDSQLPKDRFSAERLKGVDSTLKIQPAELGDSAVYLCASSQRDRGRRDTQYFGPGTRLTVL.

This clonotype was seen a handful of times. The chain is built from TRBV12-3 or TRBV12-4 and TRBJ1-1; D uncertain. CDR3 size: 14 residues. Trimming left V 4 bases short and J 8 bases short, with 17 bases between. The CDR3 nucleotides read TGTGCCAGCAGTTACTCGTGGACTCAACGGGAAGCTTTCTTT. As protein: CASSYSWTQREAFF.

This clonotype has a count of ten or more. This chain joins TRBV20-1 and TRBJ2-1, with TRBD2 matching over 10 bases. Germline values: CDR1 DFQATT, CDR2 SNEGSKA (reference sequence). The CDR3 sequence is 19 residues long. The junction had 16 bases not matched to a gene; V was cut back by 5 bases and J by 0 bases. CDR3 sequence (DNA): TGCAGTGCTCCCTTGATGAGCGGGAGGGCCGGGAGCTCCTACAATGAGCAGTTCTTC. This codes for CSAPLMSGRAGSSYNEQFF.

This clonotype was counted many times. The J gene is TRBJ2-2, the V gene TRBV12-3 or TRBV12-4; the match to TRBD2 covers 8 bases. V gave up 6 bases and J gave up 3 bases; unmatched junction bases: 9. This CDR3 is 16 amino acids long. CDR3 sequence: CASSPGTRMYTGELFF. Written as DNA, the CDR3 is TGTGCCAGCAGCCCGGGGACTAGAATGTACACCGGGGAGCTGTTTTTT.

V gene TRBV3-1 combines with J gene TRBJ2-7; D is unresolved. The germline gives CDR1 LGHDT, CDR2 YNNKEL (reference sequence). With 0 bases removed from V and 6 bases from J, the gap between germline ends came to 9 bases. There are 13 residues in the CDR3. CDR3 sequence: CASSQEDGLEQYF. The CDR3, as DNA: TGTGCCAGCAGCCAAGAAGACGGTCTCGAGCAGTACTTC.

In its sample, this clonotype was seen many times. A much larger clone lies one base from this, so it may be a read error. The chain recombines TRBV2 with TRBJ2-5, with D hard to call. The ends were cut back, 4 bases at V and 3 bases at J, with 3 bases in the middle. The CDR3 consists of 11 residues. Germline assignment: CDR1 SNHLY and CDR2 FYNNEI. The CDR3 nucleotides read TGTGCCAGCAGTGGAGAAGAGACCCAGTACTTC. It is translated as CASSGEETQYF.

To note about this clonotype: Because the CDR3's place on the DNA is in doubt, the DNA is left out and the CDR3 is given as listed by TCRdb. The rearrangement uses TRBV2 and TRBJ1-1. Germline loops: CDR1 SNHLY, CDR2 FYNNEI. From its first to its last residue, the CDR3 has 23 amino acids. The CDR3 sequence is CASNPGLAEQETQYFGPGREAFF.

Details on this clonotype: This could be a read error, since a much larger clone is one nucleotide away. The chain carries TRBV11-3 and TRBJ1-3, with TRBD1 as a possible D gene (6 bases). The CDR3 sequence is 16 residues long. V was cut by 1 base and J by 4 bases, with 14 bases left in between. Germline CDR1 is SGHNT and CDR2 is YENEEA. The CDR3 coding sequence is TGTGCCAGCAGCTTAGCAGTGACAGGCTGCGGAAACACCATATATTTT. Translation gives CASSLAVTGCGNTIYF.

This clonotype has a count of ten or more. J is TRBJ2-1 and V is TRBV20-1, with 8 bases aligning to TRBD2. CDR3 length: 13 residues. CDR1 and CDR2 (germline): DFQATT, SNEGSKA (reference sequence). With V trimmed by 1 base and J by 5 bases, 1 base remained unmatched. The CDR3 DNA reads TGCAGTGCTAGAGGCGGGGGGAACAATGAGCAGTTCTTC. Translated, it gives CSARGGGNNEQFF.

This clonotype was seen ten or more times. V usage is TRBV7-9 and J usage is TRBJ2-3; TRBD1 aligns across 9 bases. Germline V gene lookup returns CDR1 SEHNR and CDR2 FQNEAQ (reference sequence). The CDR3 extends over 15 amino acids. Germline trimming cut 6 bases from V and 3 bases from J; bases unmatched to any gene: 7. CDR3 bases: TGTGCCAGCAGTTTGGGGACAGGGCGGACAGATACGCAGTATTTT. It specifies CASSLGTGRTDTQYF.

The table lists this clonotype with a few counts. The genes are TRBV19 and TRBJ1-1, with D maybe TRBD1 (5 bases). The V gene's germline CDR1 is LNHDA and CDR2 SQIVND (reference sequence). The CDR3 is 17 residues long. V was cut by 4 bases and J by 1 base, with 19 bases left in between. CDR3 in DNA: TGTGCCAGTAGTACCGGGGGTGGTAGGCTCGGGAACACTGAAGCTTTCTTT. Translated, it gives CASSTGGGRLGNTEAFF.

This chain joins TRBV27 and TRBJ1-2; D is perhaps TRBD1 (6 bases). CDR3 length: 14 amino acids. V gave up 2 bases and J gave up 4 bases, with 11 bases separating them. Germline V gene lookup returns CDR1 MNHEY and CDR2 SMNVEV (reference sequence). The CDR3 sequence: CASSLRVGGYGYTF. Here the CDR3 DNA reads TGTGCCAGCAGTTTAAGGGTAGGGGGCTATGGCTACACCTTC.

The chain has TRBV15 and TRBJ1-1; possibly TRBD1 for D (6 bases). Trimming took 3 bases from V and 4 from J, leaving 15 bases between them. Germline lookup yields CDR1 LNHNV and CDR2 YYDKDF (reference sequence). This CDR3 comprises 15 residues. The CDR3, as DNA: TGTGCCACCAGCAGCCCCGGGACATACCTCACTGAAGCTTTCTTT. Protein product: CATSSPGTYLTEAFF.

The chain has TRBV11-3 and TRBJ2-3; no definite D call. Per the germline V gene, CDR1 is SGHNT and CDR2 is YENEEA. Trimming removed 5 bases from V and 2 bases from J, with 14 bases in between. The CDR3 totals 15 residues. Written as DNA, the CDR3 is TGTGCCAGCAGCGATCTCGGGCGATTCACAGATACGCAGTATTTT. Protein: CASSDLGRFTDTQYF.

Concerning this clonotype: The junction departs from the called germline gene at one end, perhaps through a read error. The chain uses TRBV20-1 and TRBJ2-7; 10 nucleotides line up with TRBD2. Germline CDR1 DFQATT, CDR2 SNEGSKA (reference sequence). This CDR3 region has 13 residues. CDR3 nucleotides: TGCAGTGCTCCAGTAGCGGGAGGCTACGAGCAATACTTC. This translates into CSAPVAGGYEQYF.

This clonotype was recorded many times. The chain combines TRBV6-1 with TRBJ2-5; 9 nucleotides match TRBD1. Losses at the gene ends were 6 bases for V and 5 bases for J; bases not matched to a gene: 10. The CDR3 is 15 amino acids. From germline, CDR1 is MNHNS and CDR2 SASEGT. This CDR3 reads CASSKPGTGQETQYF. The CDR3 nucleotides are TGTGCCAGCAGCAAACCCGGGACAGGGCAGGAGACCCAGTACTTC.

This clonotype was seen repeatedly, ten times or more. The rearrangement uses TRBV12-3 or TRBV12-4 and TRBJ2-7; 11 bases are shared with TRBD2. The CDR3 has 15 amino acids. Unmatched junction bases numbered 9, after V lost 6 bases and J lost 5 bases. CDR3 sequence reads: CASSQVSGRAHEQYF. The CDR3 DNA reads TGTGCCAGCAGCCAAGTTAGCGGGAGGGCCCACGAGCAGTACTTC.